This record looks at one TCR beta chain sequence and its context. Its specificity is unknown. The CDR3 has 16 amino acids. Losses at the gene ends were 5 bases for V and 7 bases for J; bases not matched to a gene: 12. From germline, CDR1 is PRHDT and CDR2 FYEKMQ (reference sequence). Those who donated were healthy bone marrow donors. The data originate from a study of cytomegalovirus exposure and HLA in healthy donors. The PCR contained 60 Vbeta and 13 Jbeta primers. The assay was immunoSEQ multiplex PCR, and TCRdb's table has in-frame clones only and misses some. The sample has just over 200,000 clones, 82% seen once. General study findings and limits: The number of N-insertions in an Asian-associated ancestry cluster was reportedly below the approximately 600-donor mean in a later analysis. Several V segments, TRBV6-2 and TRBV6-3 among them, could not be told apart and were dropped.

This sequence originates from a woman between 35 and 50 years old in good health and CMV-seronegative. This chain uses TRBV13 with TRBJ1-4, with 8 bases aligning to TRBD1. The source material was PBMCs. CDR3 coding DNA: TGTGCCAGCAGCCAGGGGCTTGGACAGGGCGGTGAAAAACTGTTTTTT. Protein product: CASSQGLGQGGEKLFF.